The 21 T cell receptor beta chains reported below all come from one sample, sequenced in a study of OX40 agonist ivuxolimab in advanced cancers. This table comes from immunoSEQ multiplex PCR, and its TCRdb copy is limited to in-frame clones, with some not included. The data show approximately 59,000 clones, nearly 85% seen once. Sequenced here: CD4+ or CD8+ T cells sorted from blood, sampled in a trial of the OX40 agonist ivuxolimab. The receptors derive from an adult with an advanced solid tumor such as melanoma, head and neck, liver or kidney cancer.

This chain connects TRBV5-4 to TRBJ2-1; 9 positions agree with TRBD2. Germline CDR1 is SGHNT and CDR2 is YYREEE (reference sequence). This CDR3 is 16 amino acids long. Trimming cost V 5 bases and J 3 bases; bases outside gene matches: 9. The CDR3 reads CASSFPTSGSYNEQFF. In DNA, the CDR3 is TGTGCCAGCAGTTTTCCGACTAGCGGTAGCTACAATGAGCAGTTCTTC.

A remark on this clone: A much larger clone differs from this one at a single base, so this may be a read error. The same CDR3 also results from other DNA sequences found in this sample. The V call is TRBV29-1, the J call TRBJ2-3; possibly TRBD1 for D (5 bases). Germline CDR1 reads SQVTM; CDR2 reads ANQGSEA. V lost 6 bases and J lost 9, with 10 bases in between. The CDR3 loop spans 10 amino acids. The CDR3 sequence is CSVTVGTQYF. DNA for the CDR3: TGCAGCGTGACAGTTGGGACGCAGTATTTT.

The chain links TRBV5-8 to TRBJ2-3, with 10 bases identical to TRBD2. CDR1 is SGHTS, CDR2 YDEGEE, per germline. The CDR3 sequence is 16 residues long. Trimming cost V 3 bases and J 3 bases; bases outside gene matches: 7. The CDR3 DNA sequence: TGTGCCAGCAGCTCCGGTGGGACTAGCGAGACAGATACGCAGTATTTT. Encoded protein: CASSSGGTSETDTQYF. Full variable domain (remainder filled in from reference TRBV5-8 and TRBJ2-3): EAGVTQSPTHLIKTRGQQATLRCSPISGHTSVYWYQQALGLGLQFLLWYDEGEERNRGNFPPRFSGRQFPNYSSELNVNALELEDSALYLCASSSGGTSETDTQYFGPGTRLTVL.

The genes are TRBV18 and TRBJ2-7; 8 bases line up with TRBD1. This CDR3 spans 16 amino acids. Germline CDR1 reads KGHSH; CDR2 reads LQKENI. The J segment lost 6 bases and the V segment lost 0 bases, leaving 10 bases of the junction unmatched. CDR3 loop: CASSPPAGQALSEQYF. The CDR3 coding sequence is TGTGCCAGCTCACCACCGGCGGGACAGGCACTCAGCGAGCAGTACTTC.

This clone was seen only a few times. This chain connects TRBV9 to TRBJ1-2; 9 bases are shared with TRBD1. This CDR3 is 16 amino acids long. V lost 2 bases and J lost 7; bases outside the gene matches: 12. Germline V lookup: CDR1 SGDLS, CDR2 YYNGEE. CDR3 residues: CASSVTGTGSFSGYTF. DNA for the CDR3: TGTGCCAGCAGCGTGACCGGGACAGGGTCGTTTAGTGGCTACACCTTC.

The chain recombines TRBV9 with TRBJ2-5; no clear D. From germline, CDR1 is SGDLS and CDR2 YYNGEE. Between the trimmed V and J ends, which lost 4 bases and 5 bases, there was a span of 9 bases. The CDR3 spans 12 residues. The CDR3 reads CASSPNMETQYF. The CDR3 DNA reads as TGTGCCAGCAGCCCAAATATGGAGACCCAGTACTTC.

J is TRBJ2-7 and V is TRBV7-9, with 7 bases identical to TRBD1. In germline, CDR1 is SEHNR, CDR2 FQNEAQ (reference sequence). The CDR3 covers 14 residues. V gave up 2 bases and J gave up 2 bases; unmatched junction bases: 3. Here the CDR3 reads CASSLKGTAYEQYF. Here the CDR3 DNA reads TGTGCCAGCAGCTTAAAGGGGACAGCCTACGAGCAGTACTTC.

V and J are TRBV30 and TRBJ2-7, with TRBD2 matching 9 bases. This CDR3 comprises 14 residues. From germline, CDR1 is GTSNPN and CDR2 SVGIG (reference sequence). Trimming took 2 bases from V and 4 from J; bases not matched to a gene: 6. In nucleotides, the CDR3 is TGTGCCTGGAGTCTACTAGCGGGCCGGTACGAGCAGTACTTC. Translating gives CAWSLLAGRYEQYF.

The chain combines TRBV28 with TRBJ2-5, with D perhaps matching TRBD1 (6 bases). Trimming cost V 1 base and J 2 bases, with 14 bases left between them. The CDR3 spans 16 residues. The V gene's germline CDR1 is MDHEN and CDR2 SYDVKM. DNA of the CDR3: TGTGCCAGCAGTTTATCCCCAGGGGCTTCTCAAGAGACCCAGTACTTC. It codes for CASSLSPGASQETQYF.

The chain recombines TRBV6-1 with TRBJ2-7, with TRBD2 matching 8 bases. Germline CDR1 reads MNHNS; CDR2 reads SASEGT. This CDR3 has 16 residues. The V and J ends lost 6 bases and 1 base, in that order; junction bases with no gene match: 11. The CDR3 spells CASSETHAGGSYEQYF. In nucleotides, the CDR3 is TGTGCCAGCAGCGAAACCCACGCGGGGGGTTCCTACGAGCAGTACTTC.

The chain has TRBV9 and TRBJ1-1; D is perhaps TRBD1 (6 bases). The V end lost 2 bases, the J end lost 3 bases, and 14 bases lay between the germline ends. CDR1 is SGDLS and CDR2 is YYNGEE in the germline V gene. There are 15 residues in the CDR3. CDR3 protein: CASSVTGRWDTEAFF. The CDR3 nucleotides are TGTGCCAGCAGCGTCACAGGGCGATGGGACACTGAAGCTTTCTTT. Filled out from reference TRBV9 and TRBJ1-1, the complete variable domain reads DSGVTQTPKHLITATGQRVTLRCSPRSGDLSVYWYQQSLDQGLQFLIQYYNGEERAKGNILERFSAQQFPDLHSELNLSSLELGDSALYFCASSVTGRWDTEAFFGQGTRLTVV.

J is TRBJ1-1 and V is TRBV6-5; possible D gene TRBD1, 6 bases. Deletions cut 5 bases from V and 0 bases from J, with 10 bases between. Germline V lookup: CDR1 MNHEY, CDR2 SVGAGI. This CDR3 contains 14 residues. This chain's CDR3 is CASSERQVNTEAFF. CDR3 DNA sequence: TGTGCCAGCAGTGAGAGACAGGTGAACACTGAAGCTTTCTTT.

This chain uses TRBV27 with TRBJ2-7; 14 bases are shared with TRBD2. This CDR3 spans 16 amino acids. In germline, CDR1 is MNHEY, CDR2 SMNVEV (reference sequence). Losses at the gene ends were 4 bases for V and 2 bases for J; bases not matched to a gene: 4. As DNA, the CDR3 is TGTGCCAGCAGTTCGCGGACTAGCGGGGGGACCTACGAGCAGTACTTC. Translating gives CASSSRTSGGTYEQYF.

J is TRBJ1-3 and V is TRBV6-5; the D is unclear. Germline values: CDR1 MNHEY, CDR2 SVGAGI. Trimming shortened V by 9 bases and J by 0 bases, and 12 bases separated the two germline ends. CDR3 length: 14 amino acids. The CDR3 is CASSQFSSGNTIYF. The CDR3 DNA reads TGTGCCAGTAGTCAGTTCTCCTCTGGAAACACCATATATTTT.

Concerning this clone itself: Other DNA sequences in the same sample also yield this CDR3. The chain combines TRBV5-6 with TRBJ1-1; D may be TRBD1 (5 bases). Per the germline V gene, CDR1 is SGHDT and CDR2 is YYEEEE. The CDR3 is 15 amino acids. V gave up 0 bases and J gave up 1 base, with 10 bases separating them. CDR3 loop: CASSLVDSKNTEAFF. The CDR3 nucleotides are TGTGCCAGCAGCTTGGTTGACAGTAAGAACACTGAAGCTTTCTTT.

V usage is TRBV5-6 and J usage is TRBJ2-3; 8 bases are a match to TRBD2. The CDR3 is 18 amino acids. Per the germline V gene, CDR1 is SGHDT and CDR2 is YYEEEE. Unmatched junction bases numbered 15, after V lost 2 bases and J lost 4 bases. The CDR3: CASSLLAEANLGPDTQYF. The CDR3, as DNA: TGTGCCAGCAGCTTACTAGCGGAGGCAAACTTAGGTCCAGATACGCAGTATTTT. The entire variable domain, with the rest obtained from reference TRBV5-6 and TRBJ2-3, is as follows: DAGVTQSPTHLIKTRGQQVTLRCSPKSGHDTVSWYQQALGQGPQFIFQYYEEEERQRGNFPDRFSGHQFPNYSSELNVNALLLGDSALYLCASSLLAEANLGPDTQYFGPGTRLTVL.

This clone was seen a few times. This chain uses TRBV4-2 with TRBJ2-2; no definite D call. Trimming pared 4 bases from V and 5 bases from J, leaving 14 bases between. The CDR3 is 15 residues long. Germline-derived CDR1 and CDR2 are LGHNA and YNFKEQ. CDR3 sequence: CASSPQFSVTGELFF. CDR3 in DNA: TGTGCCAGCAGCCCCCAATTCAGCGTTACCGGGGAGCTGTTTTTT.

The rearrangement links TRBV4-1 to TRBJ2-3, with D maybe TRBD2 (7 bases). The V gene lost 2 bases and the J gene lost 1 base, with 16 bases spanning the gap. This CDR3 contains 17 residues. CDR1 is MGHRA, CDR2 YSYEKL, per germline. CDR3 sequence reads: CASSQPTGRDGTDTQYF. CDR3 coding DNA: TGCGCCAGCAGCCAACCCACAGGGAGGGATGGCACAGATACGCAGTATTTT.

The J gene is TRBJ1-4, the V gene TRBV6-5; 9 bases agree with TRBD1. CDR3 length equals 14 residues. Germline V gives CDR1 MNHEY, CDR2 SVGAGI. V lost 6 bases and J lost 9; bases outside the gene matches: 8. CDR3 loop: CASRSGTGIKKLFF. The CDR3, as DNA: TGTGCCAGCAGGTCCGGGACAGGGATTAAAAAACTGTTTTTT.

The DNA of the CDR3 is TGTGCCAGCAGTGAGGGGTTTAGAGATACGCAGTATTTT. This codes for CASSEGFRDTQYF. This chain links TRBV5-8 with TRBJ2-3; TRBD1 or TRBD2 may be the D gene (5 bases each). The CDR3 totals 13 residues. The germline V gene has CDR1 SGHTS and CDR2 YDEGEE. The ends were cut back, 5 bases at V and 5 bases at J, with 12 bases in the middle.

This chain uses TRBV7-9 with TRBJ1-2; D is perhaps TRBD1 (6 bases). The V gene's germline CDR1 is SEHNR and CDR2 FQNEAQ (reference sequence). With 5 bases removed from V and 4 bases from J, the gap between germline ends came to 11 bases. There are 13 residues in the CDR3. CDR3 loop: CASSDRSAYGYTF. CDR3 nucleotides: TGTGCCAGCAGCGACAGGTCGGCCTATGGCTACACCTTC.